This entry lists 3 T cell receptor beta chains sequenced from one sample in a study of OX40 agonist ivuxolimab in advanced cancers. Only in-frame clones appear in the TCRdb table, and some are missing; sequencing was by immunoSEQ multiplex PCR. The sample carries around 60,000 clones, 82% recorded once. Source: CD4+ or CD8+ T cells sorted from blood, taken in a trial of the OX40 agonist ivuxolimab. Receptor source: an adult with an advanced solid tumor such as melanoma, head and neck, liver or kidney cancer.

This sequence joins TRBV7-2 and TRBJ2-7, with 8 bases that match TRBD1. The V gene end was trimmed by 5 bases and the J gene end by 2 bases; junction bases not matched to a gene: 5. This CDR3 is 14 amino acids long. CDR1 is SGHTA and CDR2 is FQGNSA in the germline V gene. The CDR3 spells CASSPSRGPYEQYF. CDR3 bases: TGTGCCAGCAGCCCGAGCAGGGGGCCCTACGAGCAGTACTTC.

The chain is built from TRBV6-1 and TRBJ1-3, with 7 nucleotides matching TRBD1. In germline, CDR1 is MNHNS, CDR2 SASEGT. This CDR3 has 15 amino acids. V lost 6 bases, J lost 6 bases, and 11 bases stayed unmatched. CDR3 nucleotides: TGTGCCAGCAGGAAAACTGGGACAGCAATAAACACCATATATTTT. This sequence encodes CASRKTGTAINTIYF.

The rearrangement joins TRBV7-2 to TRBJ2-7; D not resolved. CDR1 is SGHTA, CDR2 FQGNSA, per germline. The CDR3 runs 12 residues. The V end was cut by 5 bases, the J end by 0 bases, with 5 bases between. As DNA, the CDR3 is TGTGCCAGCAGCCCCTCCTCCTACGAGCAGTACTTC. Its translation is CASSPSSYEQYF.